A single sample gave rise to the 32 T cell receptor beta chains below, sequenced in a study of T cells in Graves' hyperthyroidism and ophthalmopathy (dated by TCRdb to about 2019). The library came from multiplex PCR. Sequenced on an Illumina HiSeq 2000. Amplification of TCR beta CDR3 regions was carried out from RNA transcripts. For the first round of RT-PCR on the TCR CDR3, the HTBI primer set was used together with the Qiagen OneStep RT-PCR kit. TCRdb itself trimmed the public reads at Q25 with fastp, ran MiXCR and retained productive beta chains. Rows with a matching CDR3 protein are joined into one entry that keeps the most common DNA and genes. Present in this sample are about 400,000 distinct CDR3 sequences, around 15% of which were seen just once. The ten biggest clones cover approximately 19% of the sample. Sequencing was performed on blood. Every receptor here comes from a woman aged 60-70 years with Graves' ophthalmopathy.

The rearrangement uses TRBV10-3 and TRBJ2-3; D not resolved. Between the trimmed V and J ends, which lost 0 bases and 4 bases, there was a span of 11 bases. The V gene's germline CDR1 is ENHRY and CDR2 SYGVKD. This CDR3 contains 15 residues. The chain's CDR3 is CAISESIPVPDTQYF. In DNA form, the CDR3 reads TGTGCCATCAGTGAGTCGATCCCGGTGCCAGATACGCAGTATTTT.

In its sample, this clonotype was seen a few times. A much larger clone lies a single base off, so this may be a read error. This chain joins TRBV18 and TRBJ2-3; D not resolved. V lost 0 bases, J lost 8 bases, and 9 bases lay in between. Germline V gene sequence: CDR1 KGHSH, CDR2 LQKENI. The CDR3 runs to 13 residues. The CDR3 DNA reads as TGTGCCAGCTCACCACCCTTTTCAGGTACGCAGTATTTT. Translated: CASSPPFSGTQYF. The full variable domain, with the rest looked up from reference TRBV18 and TRBJ2-3, is NAGVMQNPRHLVRRRGQEARLRCSPMKGHSHVYWYRQLPEEGLKFMVYLQKENIIDESGMPKERFSAEFPKEGPSILRIQQVVRGDSAAYFCASSPPFSGTQYFGPGTRLTVL.

The chain has TRBV3-1 and TRBJ2-1, with 13 bases identical to TRBD2. CDR3 length: 15 residues. V shed 5 bases and J 8 bases; nucleotides not matched to a gene: 6. Per the germline V gene, CDR1 is LGHDT and CDR2 is YNNKEL (reference sequence). Here the CDR3 DNA reads TGTGCCAGCAGCAGTGAACTAGCGGGAGGGCATGAGCAGTTCTTC. Translating gives CASSSELAGGHEQFF.

This clonotype has a handful of counts. The genes are TRBV5-1 and TRBJ2-3; 8 bases agree with TRBD1. The length of the CDR3 is 15 residues. J gave up 4 bases and V 3 bases, and 7 bases lay outside the gene matches. The V gene's germline CDR1 is SGHRS and CDR2 YFSETQ. In DNA, the CDR3 is TGCGCCAGCAGCTCCGGACAGGGAGTTTCAGATACGCAGTATTTT. This gives the protein CASSSGQGVSDTQYF.

In this sample, this clonotype turned up a few times. This chain joins TRBV19 and TRBJ2-2; D might be TRBD2 (6 bases). This CDR3 contains 14 residues. Trimming left V 3 bases short and J 15 bases short, with 20 bases between. In germline, CDR1 is LNHDA, CDR2 SQIVND (reference sequence). The CDR3 protein is CASSMGLTRGVVFF. The CDR3 nucleotides are TGTGCCAGTAGTATGGGACTGACCCGGGGAGTGGTGTTTTTT.

This clonotype appeared many times. The rearrangement links TRBV28 to TRBJ1-1; D gene ambiguous. V shed 4 bases and J shed 4 bases, with 19 bases lying between them. CDR1 and CDR2 (germline): MDHEN, SYDVKM. The CDR3 covers 16 residues. The CDR3 reads CASSWPRSGSGTEAFF. The CDR3 DNA reads as TGTGCCAGCAGTTGGCCGCGGTCTGGGTCGGGCACTGAAGCTTTCTTT.

The rearrangement joins TRBV15 to TRBJ2-3, with a tentative D call TRBD1 (5 bases). CDR3 size: 13 residues. Per germline, CDR1 LNHNV and CDR2 YYDKDF (reference sequence). V lost 0 bases, J lost 10 bases, and 11 bases lay in between. CDR3 nucleotide sequence: TGTGCCACCAGCAGAGATAGGGGTCTTGCGCAGTATTTT. This codes for CATSRDRGLAQYF.

The chain uses TRBV19 and TRBJ2-5, with 8 bases that match TRBD2. After removal of 2 bases from V and 4 bases from J, the junction contained 6 bases not matched to a gene. The germline CDR1 and CDR2 sequences are LNHDA and SQIVND (reference sequence). CDR3 length: 15 amino acids. The CDR3 nucleotides are TGTGCCAGTAGTATAAGCGGGAGCGGAGGAGAGACCCAGTACTTC. This translates into CASSISGSGGETQYF.

This clonotype was found many times. The V and J genes are TRBV2 and TRBJ2-5; D is perhaps TRBD2 (6 bases). This CDR3 has 13 residues. Germline V gene data show CDR1 as SNHLY and CDR2 as FYNNEI. The V end lost 5 bases, the J end lost 0 bases, and 7 bases lay between the germline ends. The CDR3 reads CASSWDYQETQYF. The CDR3 nucleotides read TGTGCCAGCAGTTGGGACTACCAAGAGACCCAGTACTTC.

This clonotype has ten or more counts. The rearrangement joins TRBV28 to TRBJ2-2; maybe TRBD2 (6 bases). Germline-derived CDR1 and CDR2 are MDHEN and SYDVKM. The CDR3 has 14 amino acids. The germline V and J ends were trimmed by 5 bases and 2 bases, with 9 bases remaining between them. CDR3 loop: CASSTGTNTGELFF. The DNA for the CDR3 is TGTGCCAGCAGTACCGGGACTAACACCGGGGAGCTGTTTTTT.

The table lists this clonotype with many counts. The gene calls are TRBV7-2 and TRBJ2-3; D unclear. V was trimmed by 0 bases and J by 3 bases, leaving 7 bases between them. Germline V gene sequence: CDR1 SGHTA, CDR2 FQGNSA. The CDR3 is 14 residues long. CDR3 amino acids: CASSLAAPTDTQYF. The CDR3 region has the DNA TGTGCCAGCAGCTTAGCGGCCCCGACAGATACGCAGTATTTT.

This clonotype was observed many times. The chain recombines TRBV7-9 with TRBJ2-5; the D gene is possibly TRBD2 (6 bases). CDR3 length equals 14 residues. Germline V gives CDR1 SEHNR, CDR2 FQNEAQ (reference sequence). Trimming shortened V by 4 bases and J by 1 base, and 10 bases separated the two germline ends. CDR3 in amino acids: CASSSLAVQETQYF. CDR3 coding DNA: TGTGCCAGCAGCTCACTAGCAGTCCAAGAGACCCAGTACTTC.

This clonotype was detected many times. The rearrangement joins TRBV5-1 to TRBJ2-1, with a weak D call TRBD2 (5 bases). The CDR3 spans 17 residues. V lost 5 bases and J lost 2, with 20 bases in between. From germline, CDR1 is SGHRS and CDR2 YFSETQ. CDR3 loop: CASRLAQGRATYNEQFF. The DNA of the CDR3 is TGCGCCAGCAGGCTGGCGCAAGGGCGGGCTACCTACAATGAGCAGTTCTTC. Combining the CDR3 with reference TRBV5-1 and TRBJ2-1 gives the whole variable domain KAGVTQTPRYLIKTRGQQVTLSCSPISGHRSVSWYQQTPGQGLQFLFEYFSETQRNKGNFPGRFSGRQFSNSRSEMNVSTLELGDSALYLCASRLAQGRATYNEQFFGPGTRLTVL.

V gene TRBV6-1 combines with J gene TRBJ2-1; TRBD2 matches 12 bases. The germline V gene encodes CDR1 MNHNS and CDR2 SASEGT. The ends lost 8 bases at V and 15 bases at J; junction bases unmatched: 14. The CDR3 contains 14 residues. In nucleotides, the CDR3 is TGTGCCAGCCGCCTTATAACGACTAGCGGGAGCCCGTTCTTC. Translating gives CASRLITTSGSPFF.

The table lists this clonotype with many counts. The genes are TRBV28 and TRBJ2-3, with 7 bases lining up with TRBD1. V dropped 10 bases and J dropped 0; count of bases not matched to a gene: 10. CDR1 MDHEN and CDR2 SYDVKM come from the germline V gene. This CDR3 contains 15 residues. The CDR3 loop is CAISLGTVSTDTQYF. In DNA, the CDR3 is TGTGCCATTTCCCTCGGGACAGTGAGCACAGATACGCAGTATTTT. Using reference TRBV28 and TRBJ2-3 for the parts outside the CDR3, the full variable domain is DVKVTQSSRYLVKRTGEKVFLECVQDMDHENMFWYRQDPGLGLRLIYFSYDVKMKEKGDIPEGYSVSREKKERFSLILESASTNQTSMYLCAISLGTVSTDTQYFGPGTRLTVL.

This clonotype was detected ten times or more. At one boundary the junction diverges from the germline segment, which might be a read error. The chain is built from TRBV12-3 or TRBV12-4 and TRBJ1-1; D might be TRBD1 (5 bases). The CDR3 consists of 17 residues. CDR3 sequence (DNA): TGTGCCAGCAGTTTCGTGATTAGATTTGGGGCGAACACTGAAGTTTTCTTT. This sequence encodes CASSFVIRFGANTEVFF.

The chain employs TRBV25-1 and TRBJ1-5, with a possible D match to TRBD1 (5 bases). In germline, CDR1 is MGHDK, CDR2 SYGVNS. This CDR3 has 12 amino acids. The V end was cut by 6 bases, the J end by 9 bases, with 12 bases between. The CDR3 is CASRTGTGPQHF. The DNA of the CDR3 is TGTGCCAGCAGGACGGGGACTGGGCCCCAGCATTTT.

This clonotype was seen ten or more times. This chain connects TRBV28 to TRBJ1-1; D is perhaps TRBD1 (5 bases). This CDR3 is built from 13 residues. In germline, CDR1 is MDHEN, CDR2 SYDVKM. Trimming took off 7 bases at V and 4 bases at J, with 13 bases between the two ends. CDR3 protein: CASTPSGGTEAFF. The CDR3 nucleotides are TGTGCCAGCACCCCTTCCGGGGGCACTGAAGCTTTCTTT.

This clonotype was picked up a small number of times. The chain combines TRBV9 with TRBJ2-1; 9 bases are shared with TRBD2. J gave up 6 bases and V 3 bases, and 10 bases lay outside the gene matches. The V gene's germline CDR1 is SGDLS and CDR2 YYNGEE. The CDR3 loop spans 16 amino acids. The DNA for the CDR3 is TGTGCCAGCAGCGCCCCATGGGCGGGAGGGCCCAATGAGCAGTTCTTC. Translation: CASSAPWAGGPNEQFF.

There are many counts of this clonotype. V usage is TRBV20-1 and J usage is TRBJ2-1, with 12 bases fitting TRBD2. Germline loops: CDR1 DFQATT, CDR2 SNEGSKA (reference sequence). This CDR3 is built from 13 residues. V lost 1 base to trimming and J lost 16 bases; unmatched junction nucleotides: 8. CDR3: CSARVPGTSGLFF. The CDR3 DNA reads as TGCAGTGCTAGAGTTCCGGGGACTAGCGGGCTCTTCTTC.

The V gene is TRBV10-1, the J gene TRBJ2-5, with TRBD1 as a possible D gene (6 bases). Germline V CDR1 and CDR2: WNHNN, SYGVQD (reference sequence). Deletions cut 4 bases from V and 1 base from J, with 13 bases between. This CDR3 comprises 15 residues. The CDR3: CASSGIRGPQETQYF. As DNA, the CDR3 is TGCGCCAGCAGTGGCATCAGGGGCCCCCAAGAGACCCAGTACTTC.

This clonotype was recorded many times. This chain joins TRBV30 and TRBJ2-7; D gene ambiguous. The V gene lost 5 bases and the J gene lost 3 bases, with 11 bases spanning the gap. Germline-derived CDR1 and CDR2 are GTSNPN and SVGIG (reference sequence). This CDR3 is built from 12 residues. The CDR3 loop is CAWSRSFYEQYF. CDR3 DNA: TGTGCCTGGTCCAGGTCCTTCTACGAGCAGTACTTC.

The rearrangement joins TRBV29-1 to TRBJ2-3, with 8 positions matching TRBD2. The trim removed 0 bases at V and 1 base at J, leaving 6 bases unmatched. The CDR3 is 16 amino acids. Per the germline V gene, CDR1 is SQVTM and CDR2 is ANQGSEA. In nucleotides, the CDR3 is TGCAGCGTTGAAGAGAGCGGGAGCGTCGGCACAGATACGCAGTATTTT. This sequence encodes CSVEESGSVGTDTQYF.

Only a few counts were recorded for this clonotype. The gene calls are TRBV13 and TRBJ2-1; 8 bases are a match to TRBD2. Germline loops: CDR1 PRHDT, CDR2 FYEKMQ (reference sequence). J lost 9 bases, V lost 4 bases, and 17 bases had no gene match. The CDR3 runs 17 residues. CDR3 nucleotide sequence: TGTGCCAGCAGCTCCTCGGGATGGCGGGAGGCCCACGGTGAGCAGTTCTTC. Translated: CASSSSGWREAHGEQFF. The full variable domain, rest sourced from reference TRBV13 and TRBJ2-1, is AAGVIQSPRHLIKEKRETATLKCYPIPRHDTVYWYQQGPGQDPQFLISFYEKMQSDKGSIPDRFSAQQFSDYHSELNMSSLELGDSALYFCASSSSGWREAHGEQFFGPGTRLTVL.

This chain links TRBV29-1 with TRBJ2-5; D remains ambiguous. Germline V lookup: CDR1 SQVTM, CDR2 ANQGSEA. V dropped 4 bases and J dropped 2 bases, with 8 bases sitting between them. The CDR3 length is 12 residues. In nucleotides, the CDR3 is TGCAGCGTTGGAAAGGTTCAAGAGACCCAGTACTTC. Translated: CSVGKVQETQYF.

This clonotype was counted ten times or more. The rearrangement joins TRBV11-2 to TRBJ1-5; D call uncertain. V was clipped by 3 bases and J by 1 base, with 4 bases between them. Germline lookup yields CDR1 SGHAT and CDR2 FQNNGV. The CDR3 sequence is 13 residues long. The CDR3 protein is CASSLGSNQPQHF. Written as DNA, the CDR3 is TGTGCCAGCAGCTTGGGGAGCAATCAGCCCCAGCATTTT.

This clonotype appeared many times. The rearrangement uses TRBV28 and TRBJ2-1, with TRBD2 matching over 9 bases. Germline assignment: CDR1 MDHEN and CDR2 SYDVKM. This CDR3 is 17 amino acids long. V shed 5 bases, J shed 6 bases, and the junction held 14 bases outside the gene matches. The CDR3 coding sequence is TGTGCCAGCAGTCCACCCTCCGGGACTAGCACTTTCAATGAGCAGTTCTTC. Encoded protein: CASSPPSGTSTFNEQFF.

This clonotype was seen many times. J is TRBJ2-7 and V is TRBV3-1; D is unclear. This CDR3 contains 14 residues. CDR1 LGHDT and CDR2 YNNKEL come from the germline V gene (reference sequence). The V and J ends lost 3 bases and 1 base respectively, with 10 bases between them. The CDR3, as DNA: TGTGCCAGCAGCCAGGGGAAGGGTTCCTACGAGCAGTACTTC. Translating it yields CASSQGKGSYEQYF.

The sample holds many counts of this clonotype. The chain uses TRBV12-3 or TRBV12-4 and TRBJ2-1; D tentatively reads TRBD1 or TRBD2 (5 bases each). This CDR3 has 16 residues. V lost 1 base and J lost 1, with 11 bases in between. As DNA, the CDR3 is TGTGCCAGCAGTTTAGTGACGGGACCGTCCTACAATGAGCAGTTCTTC. This sequence encodes CASSLVTGPSYNEQFF.

This clonotype was detected a few times. The chain employs TRBV10-2 and TRBJ1-1; D uncertain. The CDR3 runs to 15 residues. Trimming removed 1 base at V and 3 bases at J, with 12 bases between. Germline V gives CDR1 WSHSY, CDR2 SAAADI. CDR3 protein: CASSELGGSYTEAFF. The DNA of the CDR3 is TGCGCCAGCAGTGAGTTGGGAGGTTCATACACTGAAGCTTTCTTT.

This clonotype was seen at least ten times. The CDR3 is CASSITSGRGNEQFF. Here the CDR3 DNA reads TGTGCCAGCAGTATTACTAGCGGGAGGGGCAATGAGCAGTTCTTC. The chain carries TRBV12-3 or TRBV12-4 and TRBJ2-1; 13 bases are shared with TRBD2. CDR3 size: 15 residues. Trimming took 5 bases from V and 6 from J; bases not matched to a gene: 4.

There are many counts of this clonotype. The chain couples TRBV29-1 to TRBJ2-7; no reliable D call. V was clipped by 2 bases and J by 1 base, with 6 bases between them. CDR1 and CDR2 (germline): SQVTM, ANQGSEA. This CDR3 is 12 amino acids long. As DNA, the CDR3 is TGCAGCGTTGAATCAGGTTCCTACGAGCAGTACTTC. This gives the protein CSVESGSYEQYF.